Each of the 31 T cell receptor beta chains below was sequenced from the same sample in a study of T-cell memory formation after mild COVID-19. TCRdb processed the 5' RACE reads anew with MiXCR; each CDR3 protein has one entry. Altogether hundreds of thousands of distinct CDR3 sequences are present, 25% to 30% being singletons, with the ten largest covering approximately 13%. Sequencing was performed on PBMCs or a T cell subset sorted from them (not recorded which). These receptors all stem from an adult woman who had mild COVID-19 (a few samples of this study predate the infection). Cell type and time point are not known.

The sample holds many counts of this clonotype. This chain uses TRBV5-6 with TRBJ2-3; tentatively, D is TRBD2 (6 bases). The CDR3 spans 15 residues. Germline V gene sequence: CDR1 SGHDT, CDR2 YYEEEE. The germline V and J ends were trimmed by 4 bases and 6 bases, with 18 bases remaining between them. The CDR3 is CASSGSSARGDTQYF. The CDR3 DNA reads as TGTGCCAGCAGCGGATCTAGCGCCCGAGGGGATACGCAGTATTTT.

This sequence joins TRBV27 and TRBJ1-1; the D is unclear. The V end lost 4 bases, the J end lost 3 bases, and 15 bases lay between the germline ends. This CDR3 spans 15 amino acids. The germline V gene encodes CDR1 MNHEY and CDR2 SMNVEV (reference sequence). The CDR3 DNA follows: TGTGCCAGCAGTTCACGAACGGACGGGTACACTGAAGCTTTCTTT. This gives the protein CASSSRTDGYTEAFF.

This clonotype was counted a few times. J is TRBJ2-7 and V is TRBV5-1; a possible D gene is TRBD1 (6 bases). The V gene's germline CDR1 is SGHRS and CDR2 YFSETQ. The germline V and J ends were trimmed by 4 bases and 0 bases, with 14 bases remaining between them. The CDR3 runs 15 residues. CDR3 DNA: TGCGCCAGCAGCCCGGGCCGGGACAACTCCTACGAGCAGTACTTC. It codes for CASSPGRDNSYEQYF.

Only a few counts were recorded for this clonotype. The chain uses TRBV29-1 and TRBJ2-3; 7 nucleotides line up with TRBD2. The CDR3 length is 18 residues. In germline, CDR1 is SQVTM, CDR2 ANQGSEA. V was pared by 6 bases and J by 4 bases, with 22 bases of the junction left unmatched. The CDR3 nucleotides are TGCAGCGTCTCCCGCCTCTTATCTAGCGGCCTCGGCGCAGATACGCAGTATTTT. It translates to CSVSRLLSSGLGADTQYF.

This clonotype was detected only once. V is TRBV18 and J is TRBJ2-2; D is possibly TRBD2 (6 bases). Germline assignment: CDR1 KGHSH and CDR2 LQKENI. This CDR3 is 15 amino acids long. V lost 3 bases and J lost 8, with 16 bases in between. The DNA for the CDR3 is TGTGCCAGCTCACCTACGACGGGAGTTGGAGGGGAGCTGTTTTTT. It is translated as CASSPTTGVGGELFF.

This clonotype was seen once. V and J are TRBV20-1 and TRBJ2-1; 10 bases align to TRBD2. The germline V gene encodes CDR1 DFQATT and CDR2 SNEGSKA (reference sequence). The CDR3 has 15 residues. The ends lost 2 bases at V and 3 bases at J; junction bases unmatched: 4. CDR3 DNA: TGCAGTGCTAGACCGGGACTAGCGCTCTACAATGAGCAGTTCTTC. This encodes CSARPGLALYNEQFF.

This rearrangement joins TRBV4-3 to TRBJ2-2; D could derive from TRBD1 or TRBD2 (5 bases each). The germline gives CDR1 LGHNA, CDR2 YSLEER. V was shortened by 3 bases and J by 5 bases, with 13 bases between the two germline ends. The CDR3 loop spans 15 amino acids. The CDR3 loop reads CASSQRGAATGELFF. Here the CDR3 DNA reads TGCGCCAGCAGCCAGCGAGGGGCAGCGACCGGGGAGCTGTTTTTT.

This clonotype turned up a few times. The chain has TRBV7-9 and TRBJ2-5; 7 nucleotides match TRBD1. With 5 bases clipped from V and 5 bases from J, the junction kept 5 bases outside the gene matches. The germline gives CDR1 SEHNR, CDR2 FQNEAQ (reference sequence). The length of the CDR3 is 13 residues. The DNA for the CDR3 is TGTGCCAGCAGCCCACAGGGGTTTGAGACCCAGTACTTC. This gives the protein CASSPQGFETQYF.

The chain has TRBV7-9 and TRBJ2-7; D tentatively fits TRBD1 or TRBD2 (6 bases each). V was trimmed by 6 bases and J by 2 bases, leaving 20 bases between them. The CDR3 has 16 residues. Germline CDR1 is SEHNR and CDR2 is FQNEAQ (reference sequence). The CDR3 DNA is TGTGCCAGCAGGTCGCAGAAGGGGGGCCGAACCTACGAGCAGTACTTC. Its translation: CASRSQKGGRTYEQYF.

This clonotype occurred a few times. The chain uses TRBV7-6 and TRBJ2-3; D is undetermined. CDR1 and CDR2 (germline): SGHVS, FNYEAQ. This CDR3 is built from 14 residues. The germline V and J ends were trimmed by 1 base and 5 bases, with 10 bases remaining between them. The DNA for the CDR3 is TGTGCCAGCAGCTTAGGGGCTAAGGGAGATACGCAGTATTTT. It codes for CASSLGAKGDTQYF.

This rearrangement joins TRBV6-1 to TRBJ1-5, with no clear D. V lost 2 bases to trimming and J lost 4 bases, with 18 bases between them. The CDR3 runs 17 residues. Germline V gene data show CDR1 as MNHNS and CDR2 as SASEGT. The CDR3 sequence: CASSEPPAGYGNQPQHF. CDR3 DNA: TGTGCCAGCAGTGAACCCCCAGCCGGGTACGGGAATCAGCCCCAGCATTTT.

The CDR3 coding sequence is TGTGCCACCGGGACAGCTAACTATGGCTACACCTTC. As protein: CATGTANYGYTF. The V and J genes are TRBV24-1 and TRBJ1-2, with TRBD1 identical over 7 bases. The V segment lost 9 bases and the J segment 0 bases; nucleotides outside the gene matches: 0. The CDR3 covers 12 residues. CDR1 and CDR2 from the germline V gene are KGHDR and SFDVKD.

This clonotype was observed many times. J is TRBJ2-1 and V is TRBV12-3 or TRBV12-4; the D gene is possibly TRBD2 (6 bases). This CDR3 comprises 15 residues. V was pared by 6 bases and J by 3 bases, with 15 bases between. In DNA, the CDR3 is TGTGCCAGCAGCCTCGGGAGAAGCGGCTACAATGAGCAGTTCTTC. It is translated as CASSLGRSGYNEQFF.

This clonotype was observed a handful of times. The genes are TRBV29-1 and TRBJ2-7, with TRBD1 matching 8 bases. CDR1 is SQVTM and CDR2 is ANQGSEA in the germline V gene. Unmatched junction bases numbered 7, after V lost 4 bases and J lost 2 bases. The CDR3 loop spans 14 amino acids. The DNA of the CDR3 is TGCAGCGTTGGCTCACAGGGGGGCACCTACGAGCAGTACTTC. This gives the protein CSVGSQGGTYEQYF.

The CDR3 loop is CASSSTTGTEAFF. CDR3 in DNA: TGCGCCAGCAGCTCTACTACGGGCACTGAAGCTTTCTTT. The chain combines TRBV5-1 with TRBJ1-1; D gene uncertain. The CDR3 extends over 13 amino acids. Looked up from germline, CDR1 is SGHRS and CDR2 is YFSETQ. With 3 bases removed from V and 4 bases from J, the gap between germline ends came to 10 bases.

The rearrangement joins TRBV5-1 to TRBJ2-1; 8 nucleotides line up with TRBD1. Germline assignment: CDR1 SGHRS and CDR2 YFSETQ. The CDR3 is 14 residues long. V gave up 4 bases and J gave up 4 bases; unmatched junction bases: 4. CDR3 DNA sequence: TGCGCCAGCAGCCCCGACAGGGGTTACAATGAGCAGTTCTTC. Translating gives CASSPDRGYNEQFF.

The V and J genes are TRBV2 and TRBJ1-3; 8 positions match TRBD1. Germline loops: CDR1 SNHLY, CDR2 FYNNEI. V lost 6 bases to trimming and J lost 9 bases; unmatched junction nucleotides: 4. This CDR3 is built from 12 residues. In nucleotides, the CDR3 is TGTGCCAGCAGCGACAGGGGAGGCACCATATATTTT. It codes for CASSDRGGTIYF.

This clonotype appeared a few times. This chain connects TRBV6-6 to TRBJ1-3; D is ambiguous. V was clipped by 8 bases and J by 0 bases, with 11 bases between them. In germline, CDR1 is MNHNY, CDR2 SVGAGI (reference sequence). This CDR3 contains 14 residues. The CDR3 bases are TGTGCCAGCCACGAGGGTCCCTCTGGAAACACCATATATTTT. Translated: CASHEGPSGNTIYF.

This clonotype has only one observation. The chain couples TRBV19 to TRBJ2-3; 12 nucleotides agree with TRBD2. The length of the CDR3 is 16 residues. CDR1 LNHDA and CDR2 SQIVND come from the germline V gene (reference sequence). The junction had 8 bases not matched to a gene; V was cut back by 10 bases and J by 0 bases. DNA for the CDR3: TGTGCCACCAGTAGTGGGACTAGCGGGAGCACAGATACGCAGTATTTT. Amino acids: CATSSGTSGSTDTQYF.

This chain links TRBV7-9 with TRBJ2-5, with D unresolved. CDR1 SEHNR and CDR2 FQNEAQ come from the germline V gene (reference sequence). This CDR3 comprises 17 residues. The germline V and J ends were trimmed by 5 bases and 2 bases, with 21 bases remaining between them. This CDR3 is CASSPRTLNKPQETQYF. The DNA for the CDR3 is TGTGCCAGCAGCCCGAGGACCTTAAACAAACCTCAAGAGACCCAGTACTTC.

CDR3 loop: CASSQGTGLSGNTIYF. CDR3 coding DNA: TGTGCCAGCAGCCAGGGGACAGGGCTCTCTGGAAACACCATATATTTT. The V gene is TRBV3-1, the J gene TRBJ1-3; 9 bases fit TRBD1. This CDR3 is built from 16 residues. Trimming at V came to 3 bases and at J to 0 bases, leaving 3 bases not matched to a gene. Germline values: CDR1 LGHDT, CDR2 YNNKEL (reference sequence).

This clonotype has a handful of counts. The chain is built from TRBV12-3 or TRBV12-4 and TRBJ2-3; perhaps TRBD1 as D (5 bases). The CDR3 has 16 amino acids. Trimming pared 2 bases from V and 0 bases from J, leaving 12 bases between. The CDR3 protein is CASSLRTYSSTDTQYF. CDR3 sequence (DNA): TGTGCCAGCAGTTTAAGGACATACTCTAGCACAGATACGCAGTATTTT.

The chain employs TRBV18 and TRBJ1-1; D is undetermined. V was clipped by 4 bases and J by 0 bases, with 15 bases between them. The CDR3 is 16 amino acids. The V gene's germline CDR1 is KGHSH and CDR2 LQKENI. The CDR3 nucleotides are TGTGCCAGCTCACGACCCGGTTACTCTTTGAACACTGAAGCTTTCTTT. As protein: CASSRPGYSLNTEAFF.

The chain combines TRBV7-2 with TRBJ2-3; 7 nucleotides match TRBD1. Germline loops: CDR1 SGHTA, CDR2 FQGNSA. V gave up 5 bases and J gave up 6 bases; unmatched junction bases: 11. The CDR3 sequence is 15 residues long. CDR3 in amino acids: CASSRGQVGGDTQYF. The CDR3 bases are TGTGCCAGCAGCCGAGGACAGGTCGGTGGGGATACGCAGTATTTT.

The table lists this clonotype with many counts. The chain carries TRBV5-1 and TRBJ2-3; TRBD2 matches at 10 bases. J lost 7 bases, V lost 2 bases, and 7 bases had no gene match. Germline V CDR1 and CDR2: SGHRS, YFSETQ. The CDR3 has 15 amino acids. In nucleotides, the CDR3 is TGCGCCAGCAGCTTCGCTAGCGGGGGTGACAATACGCAGTATTTT. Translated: CASSFASGGDNTQYF.

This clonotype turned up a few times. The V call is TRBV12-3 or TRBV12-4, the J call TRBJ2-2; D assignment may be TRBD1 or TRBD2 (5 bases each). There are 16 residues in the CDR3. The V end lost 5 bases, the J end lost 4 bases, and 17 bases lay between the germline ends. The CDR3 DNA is TGTGCCAGCAGTCCTGTCGAGGGGCTAGGCACCGGGGAGCTGTTTTTT. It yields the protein CASSPVEGLGTGELFF.

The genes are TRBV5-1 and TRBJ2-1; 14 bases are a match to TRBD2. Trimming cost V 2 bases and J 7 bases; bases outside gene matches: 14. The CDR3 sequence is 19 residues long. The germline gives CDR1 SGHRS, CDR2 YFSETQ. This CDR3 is CASSFWGTSGSKGPNEQFF. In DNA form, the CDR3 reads TGCGCCAGCAGCTTTTGGGGGACTAGCGGGAGTAAAGGCCCGAATGAGCAGTTCTTC.

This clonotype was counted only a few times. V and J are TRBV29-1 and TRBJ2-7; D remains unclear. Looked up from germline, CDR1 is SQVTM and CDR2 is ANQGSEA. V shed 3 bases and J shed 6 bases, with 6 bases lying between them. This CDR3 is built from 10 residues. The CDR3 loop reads CSVDRTEQYF. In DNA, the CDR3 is TGCAGCGTTGACAGGACCGAGCAGTACTTC.

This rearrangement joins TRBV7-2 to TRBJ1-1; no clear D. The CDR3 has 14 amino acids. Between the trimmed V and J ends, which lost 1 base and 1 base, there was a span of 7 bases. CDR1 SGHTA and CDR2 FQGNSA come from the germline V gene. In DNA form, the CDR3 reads TGTGCCAGCAGCTTAGGACAAGAGAACACTGAAGCTTTCTTT. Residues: CASSLGQENTEAFF.

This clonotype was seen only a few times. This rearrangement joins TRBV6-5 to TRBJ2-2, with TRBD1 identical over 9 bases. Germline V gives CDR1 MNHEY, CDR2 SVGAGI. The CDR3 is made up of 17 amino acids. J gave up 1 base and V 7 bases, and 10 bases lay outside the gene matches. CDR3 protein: CASNLLSGQGNTGELFF. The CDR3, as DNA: TGTGCCAGCAACTTACTATCGGGACAGGGGAACACCGGGGAGCTGTTTTTT.

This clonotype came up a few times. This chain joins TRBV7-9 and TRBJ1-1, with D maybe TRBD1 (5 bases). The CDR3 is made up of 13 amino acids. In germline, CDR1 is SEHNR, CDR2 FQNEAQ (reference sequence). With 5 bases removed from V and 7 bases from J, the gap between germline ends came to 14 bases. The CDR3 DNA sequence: TGTGCCAGCAGCCGGGAGCACACAGGTGAAGCTTTCTTT. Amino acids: CASSREHTGEAFF. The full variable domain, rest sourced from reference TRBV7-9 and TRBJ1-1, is DTGVSQNPRHKITKRGQNVTFRCDPISEHNRLYWYRQTLGQGPEFLTYFQNEAQLEKSRLLSDRFSAERPKGSFSTLEIQRTEQGDSAMYLCASSREHTGEAFFGQGTRLTVV.